These 12 T cell receptor beta chains originate from one sample sequenced in a study of technical replicates of blood from a few donors. Sequencing used immunoSEQ multiplex PCR; TCRdb keeps in-frame clones, though not all of them. The sample lists some 11,000 clones; about 90% were seen once. The sequencing sample was made of PBMCs. Receptor source: a human donor in good health.

V gene TRBV5-1 combines with J gene TRBJ2-2; 12 bases are a match to TRBD2. The J segment lost 7 bases and the V segment lost 3 bases, leaving 1 base of the junction unmatched. The CDR3 is made up of 14 amino acids. From germline, CDR1 is SGHRS and CDR2 YFSETQ. Here the CDR3 DNA reads TGCGCCAGCAGCTGGACTAGCGGGATCGGGGAGCTGTTTTTT. Residues: CASSWTSGIGELFF.

This chain connects TRBV19 to TRBJ2-5; maybe TRBD1 (6 bases). Germline CDR1 LNHDA, CDR2 SQIVND (reference sequence). Deletions cut 7 bases from V and 4 bases from J, with 19 bases between. The CDR3 contains 15 residues. The CDR3 DNA sequence: TGTGCCAGTACTTCCGGGACATCTAAGGGAGAGACCCAGTACTTC. Translating gives CASTSGTSKGETQYF. Variable domain in full (rest from reference TRBV19 and TRBJ2-5): DGGITQSPKYLFRKEGQNVTLSCEQNLNHDAMYWYRQDPGQGLRLIYYSQIVNDFQKGDIAEGYSVSREKKESFPLTVTSAQKNPTAFYLCASTSGTSKGETQYFGPGTRLLVL.

This clone was detected once. The V call is TRBV27, the J call TRBJ2-7; 7 positions agree with TRBD1. V lost 0 bases and J lost 0; bases outside the gene matches: 2. The germline CDR1 and CDR2 sequences are MNHEY and SMNVEV (reference sequence). This CDR3 contains 15 residues. DNA for the CDR3: TGTGCCAGCAGTTTATCTGGGACAGCCTCCTACGAGCAGTACTTC. Translated, it gives CASSLSGTASYEQYF.

The chain has TRBV7-3 and TRBJ2-3; 8 positions agree with TRBD1. With 3 bases clipped from V and 3 bases from J, the junction kept 8 bases outside the gene matches. The CDR3 contains 16 residues. Germline CDR1 and CDR2: SGHTA and FQGTGA. The CDR3 is CASSFYSGQGTDTQYF. Written as DNA, the CDR3 is TGTGCCAGCAGCTTTTATAGCGGACAGGGAACAGATACGCAGTATTTT.

This chain joins TRBV19 and TRBJ2-1; 7 positions match TRBD2. CDR3 size: 16 residues. Per the germline V gene, CDR1 is LNHDA and CDR2 is SQIVND (reference sequence). V lost 2 bases, J lost 1 base, and 5 bases stayed unmatched. CDR3 amino acids: CASSIMSSGSYNEQFF. CDR3 bases: TGTGCCAGTAGTATAATGTCTAGCGGATCCTACAATGAGCAGTTCTTC.

The V call is TRBV30, the J call TRBJ2-3; 11 bases are a match to TRBD2. With 2 bases clipped from V and 14 bases from J, the junction kept 6 bases outside the gene matches. Germline V gene data show CDR1 as GTSNPN and CDR2 as SVGIG (reference sequence). This CDR3 is 12 amino acids long. CDR3 in amino acids: CAWSRTSGPRYF. The CDR3 nucleotides are TGTGCCTGGAGTAGGACTAGCGGGCCGAGGTATTTT.

This chain joins TRBV6-1 and TRBJ1-5, with D hard to call. Germline CDR1 is MNHNS and CDR2 is SASEGT. V was pared by 6 bases and J by 5 bases, with 5 bases between. The CDR3 consists of 11 residues. The CDR3 is CASSVDQPQHF. The DNA for the CDR3 is TGTGCCAGCAGCGTCGATCAGCCCCAGCATTTT.

The chain recombines TRBV19 with TRBJ2-2, with a weak D call TRBD1 (6 bases). Germline CDR1 reads LNHDA; CDR2 reads SQIVND (reference sequence). V was pared by 3 bases and J by 6 bases, with 14 bases between. CDR3 length equals 15 residues. DNA of the CDR3: TGTGCCAGTAGTATTATAGCTACAGGGTCCGGGGAGCTGTTTTTT. Residues: CASSIIATGSGELFF.

The J gene is TRBJ1-4, the V gene TRBV9; 7 bases agree with TRBD1. This CDR3 comprises 16 residues. The germline gives CDR1 SGDLS, CDR2 YYNGEE. V was pared by 3 bases and J by 4 bases, with 9 bases of the junction left unmatched. CDR3 bases: TGTGCCAGCAGCGGATCTCCGGGACAGAGTAATGAAAAACTGTTTTTT. Residues: CASSGSPGQSNEKLFF.

V is TRBV7-9 and J is TRBJ2-7, with a tentative D call TRBD1 (5 bases). V was cut by 11 bases and J by 3 bases, with 11 bases left in between. The CDR3 totals 11 residues. Germline lookup yields CDR1 SEHNR and CDR2 FQNEAQ (reference sequence). CDR3 nucleotides: TGTGCCGGGGCTGACGACTACGAGCAGTACTTC. As protein: CAGADDYEQYF. The whole variable domain, remainder taken from reference TRBV7-9 and TRBJ2-7, is DTGVSQNPRHKITKRGQNVTFRCDPISEHNRLYWYRQTLGQGPEFLTYFQNEAQLEKSRLLSDRFSAERPKGSFSTLEIQRTEQGDSAMYLCAGADDYEQYFGPGTRLTVT.

V and J are TRBV25-1 and TRBJ2-3; D ambiguous. This CDR3 region has 13 residues. The germline CDR1 and CDR2 sequences are MGHDK and SYGVNS. Trimming removed 5 bases at V and 1 base at J, with 7 bases between. This CDR3 is CASSLPGTDTQYF. CDR3 nucleotide sequence: TGTGCCAGCAGTCTACCCGGCACAGATACGCAGTATTTT.

This rearrangement joins TRBV11-2 to TRBJ2-2; TRBD2 is a possible D gene (5 bases). V lost 1 base, J lost 4 bases, and 7 bases lay in between. The germline V gene has CDR1 SGHAT and CDR2 FQNNGV. This CDR3 has 14 amino acids. The CDR3 protein is CASSLGLTTGELFF. CDR3 sequence (DNA): TGTGCCAGCAGCTTAGGACTAACCACCGGGGAGCTGTTTTTT.